The 12 T cell receptor beta chains reported below all come from one sample, sequenced in a study of T cell responses to AZD1222 COVID-19 vaccine. The protocol was immunoSEQ multiplex PCR, while the TCRdb copy is restricted to in-frame clones and leaves out a portion. The repertoire holds 120,000 to 150,000 clones, with just over 85% as singletons. The input for sequencing was peripheral blood, taken on day 0 of AZD1222 vaccination. These receptors were collected from an adult in good health.

This chain joins TRBV24-1 and TRBJ1-5, with D perhaps TRBD1 (6 bases). The CDR3 is made up of 14 amino acids. Trimming shortened V by 4 bases and J by 5 bases, and 11 bases separated the two germline ends. Germline assignment: CDR1 KGHDR and CDR2 SFDVKD. The CDR3: CATSDGGLDQPQHF. The CDR3 nucleotides are TGTGCCACCAGTGACGGGGGGCTCGATCAGCCCCAGCATTTT.

The CDR3 reads CASSLTQTSGANVLTF. The CDR3 coding sequence is TGTGCCAGCAGCTTGACGCAGACCTCTGGGGCCAACGTCCTGACTTTC. The chain couples TRBV5-8 to TRBJ2-6; no clear D. Trimming cost V 1 base and J 0 bases, with 8 bases left between them. The CDR3 spans 16 residues. Germline V CDR1 and CDR2: SGHTS, YDEGEE.

The V and J genes are TRBV25-1 and TRBJ1-2, with D possibly matching TRBD1 (6 bases). Germline V gene sequence: CDR1 MGHDK, CDR2 SYGVNS. CDR3 length: 15 residues. Trimming took off 0 bases at V and 8 bases at J, with 16 bases between the two ends. The CDR3 sequence: CASSEYGGAVGGYTF. The CDR3 DNA sequence: TGTGCCAGCAGTGAATATGGGGGGGCGGTTGGAGGCTACACCTTC.

This rearrangement joins TRBV24-1 to TRBJ2-6; D uncertain. The CDR3 has 15 amino acids. The ends were cut back, 5 bases at V and 2 bases at J, with 9 bases in the middle. Per the germline V gene, CDR1 is KGHDR and CDR2 is SFDVKD. This CDR3 reads CATSATGPGANVLTF. CDR3 in DNA: TGTGCCACCAGTGCTACTGGACCTGGGGCCAACGTCCTGACTTTC.

The V call is TRBV29-1, the J call TRBJ2-7; D unclear. Germline V gene sequence: CDR1 SQVTM, CDR2 ANQGSEA. CDR3 size: 14 residues. The ends were cut back, 6 bases at V and 1 base at J, with 16 bases in the middle. The CDR3 region is CSVADIRSSYEQYF. CDR3 nucleotide sequence: TGCAGCGTAGCTGACATCCGGAGTTCCTACGAGCAGTACTTC.

The chain links TRBV27 to TRBJ2-7; D ambiguous. Trimming took off 0 bases at V and 0 bases at J, with 9 bases between the two ends. Germline CDR1 and CDR2: MNHEY and SMNVEV (reference sequence). The CDR3 runs to 15 residues. CDR3 bases: TGTGCCAGCAGTTTATCGATGGTCCCCTCCTACGAGCAGTACTTC. Translating gives CASSLSMVPSYEQYF.

V and J are TRBV10-3 and TRBJ2-1; 8 nucleotides agree with TRBD2. The CDR3 is made up of 17 amino acids. With V trimmed by 6 bases and J by 9 bases, 19 bases remained unmatched. Germline V gene data show CDR1 as ENHRY and CDR2 as SYGVKD. CDR3 in DNA: TGTGCCATCAGCTACGGCGGCCGGGGGGGAGGGTTCGTTGAGCAGTTCTTC. It yields the protein CAISYGGRGGGFVEQFF.

This clone was seen only once. This chain links TRBV7-2 with TRBJ1-2, with D unclear. The germline V gene has CDR1 SGHTA and CDR2 FQGNSA. The CDR3 is 13 amino acids. Between the trimmed V and J ends, which lost 5 bases and 9 bases, there was a span of 16 bases. CDR3 coding DNA: TGTGCCAGCAGCCTGGATACCGGGCCCAGCTACACCTTC. Its translation is CASSLDTGPSYTF.

V gene TRBV2 combines with J gene TRBJ2-2, with D maybe TRBD2 (5 bases). Between the trimmed V and J ends, which lost 7 bases and 5 bases, there was a span of 14 bases. The CDR3 runs 14 residues. Germline CDR1 and CDR2: SNHLY and FYNNEI. The CDR3 spells CASNLLDNTGELFF. Here the CDR3 DNA reads TGTGCCAGCAACTTACTAGATAATACCGGGGAGCTGTTTTTT.

The V call is TRBV5-1, the J call TRBJ2-1; D perhaps matches TRBD2 (6 bases). Germline V CDR1 and CDR2: SGHRS, YFSETQ. This CDR3 comprises 17 residues. V lost 4 bases to trimming and J lost 0 bases, with 17 bases between them. The CDR3 spells CASSPVLGGSSYNEQFF. The CDR3 DNA reads as TGCGCCAGCAGCCCCGTTTTGGGGGGTAGCTCCTACAATGAGCAGTTCTTC.

The chain links TRBV9 to TRBJ1-3; D is perhaps TRBD1 (6 bases). The CDR3 runs to 14 residues. V shed 4 bases and J shed 1 base, with 9 bases lying between them. Per the germline V gene, CDR1 is SGDLS and CDR2 is YYNGEE. Written as DNA, the CDR3 is TGTGCCAGCAGCTCCACAGGGTCTGGAAACACCATATATTTT. This encodes CASSSTGSGNTIYF.

This chain joins TRBV7-9 and TRBJ1-5, with D maybe TRBD1 (5 bases). CDR1 is SEHNR and CDR2 is FQNEAQ in the germline V gene (reference sequence). Trimming took 5 bases from V and 1 from J, leaving 12 bases between them. This CDR3 has 15 amino acids. As DNA, the CDR3 is TGTGCCAGCAGCCTAGGGGCGGGCAGCAATCAGCCCCAGCATTTT. This gives the protein CASSLGAGSNQPQHF.